This T cell receptor (beta chain) was sequenced for a study of technical replicates of blood from a handful of donors. TCRdb keeps only in-frame clones here, not all; method: immunoSEQ multiplex PCR. The sample contains 85,000 to 100,000 clones, 90% to 97% of which appear only once. V lost 0 bases and J 1 base, leaving 11 bases between the germline ends. CDR1 is SGDLS, CDR2 YYNGEE, per germline. This CDR3 is built from 15 residues. This receptor was identified in a human donor in good health. The sequenced material came from T cells isolated from PBMCs. The chain joins TRBV9 to TRBJ2-7; D possibly corresponds to TRBD2 (5 bases). CDR3 sequence reads: CASSVAEGRSYEQYF. CDR3 DNA: TGTGCCAGCAGCGTAGCAGAGGGTCGGTCCTACGAGCAGTACTTC.